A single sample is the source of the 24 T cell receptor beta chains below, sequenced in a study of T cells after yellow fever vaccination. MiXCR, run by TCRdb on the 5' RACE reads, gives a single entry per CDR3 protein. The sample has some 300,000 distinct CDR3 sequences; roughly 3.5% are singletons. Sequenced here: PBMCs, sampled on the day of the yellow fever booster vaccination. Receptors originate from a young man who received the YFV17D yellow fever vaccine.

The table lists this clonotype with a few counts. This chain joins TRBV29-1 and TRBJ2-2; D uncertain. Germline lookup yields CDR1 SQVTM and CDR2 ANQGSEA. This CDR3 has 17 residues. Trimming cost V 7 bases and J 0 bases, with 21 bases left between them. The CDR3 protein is CSAGQHGTHSNTGELFF. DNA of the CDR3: TGCAGCGCTGGTCAGCATGGCACACACTCGAACACCGGGGAGCTGTTTTTT.

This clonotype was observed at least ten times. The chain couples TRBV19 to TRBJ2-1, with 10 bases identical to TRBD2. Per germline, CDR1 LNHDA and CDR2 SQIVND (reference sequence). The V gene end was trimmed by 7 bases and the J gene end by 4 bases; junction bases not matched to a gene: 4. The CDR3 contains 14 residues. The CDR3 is CASTLAGDYNEQFF. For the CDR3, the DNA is TGTGCCAGTACCCTAGCGGGGGATTACAATGAGCAGTTCTTC. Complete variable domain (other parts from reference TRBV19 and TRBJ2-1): DGGITQSPKYLFRKEGQNVTLSCEQNLNHDAMYWYRQDPGQGLRLIYYSQIVNDFQKGDIAEGYSVSREKKESFPLTVTSAQKNPTAFYLCASTLAGDYNEQFFGPGTRLTVL.

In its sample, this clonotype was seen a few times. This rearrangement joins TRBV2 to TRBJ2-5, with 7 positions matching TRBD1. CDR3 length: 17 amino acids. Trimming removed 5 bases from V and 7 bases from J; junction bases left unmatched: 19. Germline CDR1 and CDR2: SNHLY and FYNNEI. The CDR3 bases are TGTGCCAGCAGTCCTGCTGGAGTTCGACAGGGATCTGGGACCCAGTACTTC. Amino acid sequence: CASSPAGVRQGSGTQYF.

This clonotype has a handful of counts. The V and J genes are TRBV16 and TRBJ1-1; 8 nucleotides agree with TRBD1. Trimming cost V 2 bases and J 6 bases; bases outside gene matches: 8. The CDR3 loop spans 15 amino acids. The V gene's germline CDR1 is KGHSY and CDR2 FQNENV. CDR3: CASSQTQGAVSEAFF. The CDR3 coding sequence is TGTGCCAGCAGCCAAACTCAGGGGGCGGTGTCTGAAGCTTTCTTT.

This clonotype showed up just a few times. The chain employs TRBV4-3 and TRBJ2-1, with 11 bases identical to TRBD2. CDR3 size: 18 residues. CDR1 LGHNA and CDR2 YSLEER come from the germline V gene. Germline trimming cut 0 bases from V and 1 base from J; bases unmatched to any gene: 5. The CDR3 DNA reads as TGCGCCAGCAGCCAAGATGGGCTAGCGGGGGGATCCTACAATGAGCAGTTCTTC. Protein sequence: CASSQDGLAGGSYNEQFF.

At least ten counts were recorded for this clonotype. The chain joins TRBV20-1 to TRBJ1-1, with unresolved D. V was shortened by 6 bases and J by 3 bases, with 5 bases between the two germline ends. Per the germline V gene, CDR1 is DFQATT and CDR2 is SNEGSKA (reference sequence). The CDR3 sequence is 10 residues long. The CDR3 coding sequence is TGCAGTGCAGGGTACACTGAAGCTTTCTTT. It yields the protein CSAGYTEAFF.

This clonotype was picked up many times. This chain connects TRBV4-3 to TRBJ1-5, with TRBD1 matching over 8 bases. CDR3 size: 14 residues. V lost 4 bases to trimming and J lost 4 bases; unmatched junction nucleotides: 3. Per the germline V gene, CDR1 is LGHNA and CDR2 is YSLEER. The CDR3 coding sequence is TGCGCCAGCAGCCTTAGGACAGGGAATCAGCCCCAGCATTTT. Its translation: CASSLRTGNQPQHF.

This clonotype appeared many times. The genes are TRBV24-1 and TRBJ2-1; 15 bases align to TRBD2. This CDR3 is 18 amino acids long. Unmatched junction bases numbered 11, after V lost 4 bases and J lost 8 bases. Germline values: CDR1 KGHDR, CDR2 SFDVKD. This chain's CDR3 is CATSDSGLAGGVEDEQFF. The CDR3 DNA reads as TGTGCCACCAGTGACTCGGGACTAGCGGGGGGCGTGGAGGATGAGCAGTTCTTC.

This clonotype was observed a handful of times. The DNA for the CDR3 is TGTGCCAGCAGAATGGCCGGGACAGCGAACACCGGGGAGCTGTTTTTT. Its translation is CASRMAGTANTGELFF. V gene TRBV11-1 combines with J gene TRBJ2-2; 7 positions agree with TRBD1. The germline V gene has CDR1 SGHAT and CDR2 FQDESV (reference sequence). The CDR3 is made up of 16 amino acids. With V trimmed by 6 bases and J by 0 bases, 7 bases remained unmatched.

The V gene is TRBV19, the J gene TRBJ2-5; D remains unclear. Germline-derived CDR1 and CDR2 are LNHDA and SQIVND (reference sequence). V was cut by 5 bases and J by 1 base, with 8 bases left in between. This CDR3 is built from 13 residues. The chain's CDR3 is CASSGDFQETQYF. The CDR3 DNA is TGTGCCAGTAGTGGGGATTTCCAAGAGACCCAGTACTTC.

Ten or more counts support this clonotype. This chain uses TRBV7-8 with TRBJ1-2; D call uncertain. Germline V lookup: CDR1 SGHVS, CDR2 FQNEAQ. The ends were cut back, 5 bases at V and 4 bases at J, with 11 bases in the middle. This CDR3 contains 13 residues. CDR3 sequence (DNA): TGTGCCAGCAGCAGGAGCGCGGTCTATGGCTACACCTTC. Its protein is CASSRSAVYGYTF.

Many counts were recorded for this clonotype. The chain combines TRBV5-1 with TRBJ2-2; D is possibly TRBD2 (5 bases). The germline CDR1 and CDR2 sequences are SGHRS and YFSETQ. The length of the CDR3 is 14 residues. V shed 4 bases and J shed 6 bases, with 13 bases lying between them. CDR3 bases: TGCGCCAGCAGCCGAAGTGCCGGGGCCGGGGAGCTGTTTTTT. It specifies CASSRSAGAGELFF.

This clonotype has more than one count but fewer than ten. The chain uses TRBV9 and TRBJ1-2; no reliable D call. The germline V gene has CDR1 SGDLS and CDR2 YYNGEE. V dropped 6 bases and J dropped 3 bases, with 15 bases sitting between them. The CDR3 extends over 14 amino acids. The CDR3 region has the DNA TGTGCCAGCACTACGGGTCCTTTGGACTATGGCTACACCTTC. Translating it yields CASTTGPLDYGYTF.

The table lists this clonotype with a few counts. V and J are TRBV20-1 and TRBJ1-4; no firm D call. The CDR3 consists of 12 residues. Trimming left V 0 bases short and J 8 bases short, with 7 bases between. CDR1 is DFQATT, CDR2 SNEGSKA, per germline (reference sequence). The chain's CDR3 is CSAREGNEKLFF. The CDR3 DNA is TGCAGTGCTAGAGAAGGGAACGAAAAACTGTTTTTT.

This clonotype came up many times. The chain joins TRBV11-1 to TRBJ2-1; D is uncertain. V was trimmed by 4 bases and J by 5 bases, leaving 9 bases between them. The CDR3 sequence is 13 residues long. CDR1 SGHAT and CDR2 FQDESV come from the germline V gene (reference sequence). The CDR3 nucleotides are TGTGCCAGCAGCTCGGACCTTAACAATGAGCAGTTCTTC. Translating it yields CASSSDLNNEQFF. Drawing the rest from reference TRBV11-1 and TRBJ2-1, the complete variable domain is EAEVAQSPRYKITEKSQAVAFWCDPISGHATLYWYRQILGQGPELLVQFQDESVVDDSQLPKDRFSAERLKGVDSTLKIQPAELGDSAMYLCASSSDLNNEQFFGPGTRLTVL.

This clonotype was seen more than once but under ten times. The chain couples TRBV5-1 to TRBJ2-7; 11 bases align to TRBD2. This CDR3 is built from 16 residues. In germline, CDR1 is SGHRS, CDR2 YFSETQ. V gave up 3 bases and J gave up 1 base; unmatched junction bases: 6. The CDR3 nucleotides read TGCGCCAGCAGCTCAACTAGCGGGGGAGTTTCCTACGAGCAGTACTTC. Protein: CASSSTSGGVSYEQYF. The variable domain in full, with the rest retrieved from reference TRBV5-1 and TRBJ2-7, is KAGVTQTPRYLIKTRGQQVTLSCSPISGHRSVSWYQQTPGQGLQFLFEYFSETQRNKGNFPGRFSGRQFSNSRSEMNVSTLELGDSALYLCASSSTSGGVSYEQYFGPGTRLTVT.

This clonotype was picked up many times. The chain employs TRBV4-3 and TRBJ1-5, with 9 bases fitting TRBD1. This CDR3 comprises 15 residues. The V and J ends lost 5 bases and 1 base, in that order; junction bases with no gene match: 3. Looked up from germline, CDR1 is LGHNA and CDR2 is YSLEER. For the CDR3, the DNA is TGCGCCAGCAGCAACGGACAGGGGAGCAATCAGCCCCAGCATTTT. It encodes CASSNGQGSNQPQHF.

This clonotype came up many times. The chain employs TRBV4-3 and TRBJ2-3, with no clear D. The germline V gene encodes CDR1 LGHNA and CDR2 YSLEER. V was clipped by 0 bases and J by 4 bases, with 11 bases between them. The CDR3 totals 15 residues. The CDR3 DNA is TGCGCCAGCAGCCAAGAGCCCCTTATCTCAGATACGCAGTATTTT. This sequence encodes CASSQEPLISDTQYF.

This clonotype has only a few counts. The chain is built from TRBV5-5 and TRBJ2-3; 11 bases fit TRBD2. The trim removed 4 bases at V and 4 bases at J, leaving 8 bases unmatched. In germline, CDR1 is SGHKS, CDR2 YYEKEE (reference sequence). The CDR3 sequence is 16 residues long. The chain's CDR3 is CASSQISGGAADTQYF. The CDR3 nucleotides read TGTGCCAGCAGCCAGATTAGCGGGGGGGCAGCAGATACGCAGTATTTT.

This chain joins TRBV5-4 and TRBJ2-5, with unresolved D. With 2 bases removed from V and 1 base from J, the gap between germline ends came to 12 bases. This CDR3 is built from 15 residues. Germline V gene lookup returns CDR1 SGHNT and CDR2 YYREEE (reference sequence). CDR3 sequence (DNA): TGTGCCAGCAGCTTATCTACAGCCCCCCAAGAGACCCAGTACTTC. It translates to CASSLSTAPQETQYF.

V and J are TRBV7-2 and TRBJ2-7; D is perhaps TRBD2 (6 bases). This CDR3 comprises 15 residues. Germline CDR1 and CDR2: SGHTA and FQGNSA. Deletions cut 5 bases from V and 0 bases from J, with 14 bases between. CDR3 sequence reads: CASSRPGLGSYEQYF. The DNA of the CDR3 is TGTGCCAGCAGCCGGCCGGGACTTGGCTCCTACGAGCAGTACTTC.

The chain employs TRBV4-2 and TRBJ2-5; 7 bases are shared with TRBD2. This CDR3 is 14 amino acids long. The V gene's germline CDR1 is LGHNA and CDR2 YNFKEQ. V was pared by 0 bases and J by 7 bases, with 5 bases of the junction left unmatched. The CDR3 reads CASSQEAGEGTQYF. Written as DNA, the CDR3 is TGTGCCAGCAGCCAAGAGGCTGGGGAGGGGACCCAGTACTTC.

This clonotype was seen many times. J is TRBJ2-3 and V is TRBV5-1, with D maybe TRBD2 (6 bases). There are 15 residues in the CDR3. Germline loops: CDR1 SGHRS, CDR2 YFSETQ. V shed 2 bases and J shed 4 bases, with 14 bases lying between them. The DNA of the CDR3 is TGCGCCAGCAGCTTCCAAGGTAGCGGTGCAGATACGCAGTATTTT. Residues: CASSFQGSGADTQYF.

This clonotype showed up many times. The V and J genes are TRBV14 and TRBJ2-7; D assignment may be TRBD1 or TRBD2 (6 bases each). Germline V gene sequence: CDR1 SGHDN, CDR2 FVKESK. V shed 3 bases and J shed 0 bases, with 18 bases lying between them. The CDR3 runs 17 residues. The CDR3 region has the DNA TGTGCCAGCAGCCACCGGAGGGAGGACAGCGGCTCCTACGAGCAGTACGTC. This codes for CASSHRREDSGSYEQYV.